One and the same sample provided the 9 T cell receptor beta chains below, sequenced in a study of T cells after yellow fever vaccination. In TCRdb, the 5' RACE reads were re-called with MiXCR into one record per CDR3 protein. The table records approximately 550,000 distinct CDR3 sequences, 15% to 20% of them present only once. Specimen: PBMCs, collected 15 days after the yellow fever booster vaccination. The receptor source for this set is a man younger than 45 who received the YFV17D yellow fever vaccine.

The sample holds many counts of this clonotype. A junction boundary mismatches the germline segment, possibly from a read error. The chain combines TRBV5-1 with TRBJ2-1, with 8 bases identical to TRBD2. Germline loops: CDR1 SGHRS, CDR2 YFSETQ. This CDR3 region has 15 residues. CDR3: CASSLASGSYNEQFF. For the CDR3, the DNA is TGTGCCAGCAGCTTAGCGAGCGGGAGCTACAATGAGCAGTTCTTC.

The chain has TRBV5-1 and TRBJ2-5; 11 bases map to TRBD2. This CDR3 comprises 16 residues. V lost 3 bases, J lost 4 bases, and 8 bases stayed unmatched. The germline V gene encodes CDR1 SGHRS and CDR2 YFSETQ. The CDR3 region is CASSSSGTSGLETQYF. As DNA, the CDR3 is TGCGCCAGCAGCTCCTCCGGGACTAGCGGACTAGAGACCCAGTACTTC.

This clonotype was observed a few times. The CDR3 region has the DNA TGTGCCAGCAGCCAAGATGGAACGGAAGTGTTCGACATTCAGTACTTC. It yields the protein CASSQDGTEVFDIQYF. This chain links TRBV3-1 with TRBJ2-4; D is unresolved. The CDR3 loop spans 16 amino acids. CDR1 is LGHDT, CDR2 YNNKEL, per germline (reference sequence). Trimming cost V 0 bases and J 8 bases, with 17 bases left between them.

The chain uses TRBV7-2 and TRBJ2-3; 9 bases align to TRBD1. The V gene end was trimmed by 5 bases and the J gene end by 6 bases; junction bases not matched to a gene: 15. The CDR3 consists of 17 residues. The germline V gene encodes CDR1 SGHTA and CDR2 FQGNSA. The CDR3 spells CASSRASGTGFSDTQYF. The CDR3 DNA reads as TGTGCCAGCAGCCGCGCCAGTGGGACAGGGTTTAGTGATACGCAGTATTTT.

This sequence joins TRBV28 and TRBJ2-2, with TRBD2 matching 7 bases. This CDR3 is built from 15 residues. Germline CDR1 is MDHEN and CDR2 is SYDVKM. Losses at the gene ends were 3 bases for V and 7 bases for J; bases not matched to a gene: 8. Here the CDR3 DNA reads TGTGCCAGCAGTTTGGGAGGGGCGTGGGTCGGGGAGCTGTTTTTT. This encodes CASSLGGAWVGELFF.

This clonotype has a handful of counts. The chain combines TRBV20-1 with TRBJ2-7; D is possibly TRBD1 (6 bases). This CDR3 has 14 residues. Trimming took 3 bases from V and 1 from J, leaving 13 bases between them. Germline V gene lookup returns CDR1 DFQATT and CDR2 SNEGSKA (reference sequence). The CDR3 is CSARGSQGSYEQYF. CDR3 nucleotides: TGCAGTGCTAGGGGATCCCAGGGGTCCTACGAGCAGTACTTC.

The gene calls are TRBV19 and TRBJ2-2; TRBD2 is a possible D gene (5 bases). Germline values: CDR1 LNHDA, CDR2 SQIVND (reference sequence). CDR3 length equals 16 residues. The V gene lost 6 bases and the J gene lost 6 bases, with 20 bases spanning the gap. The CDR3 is CASSPPWAGVPGELFF. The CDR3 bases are TGTGCCAGTAGCCCCCCCTGGGCGGGCGTCCCCGGGGAGCTGTTTTTT.

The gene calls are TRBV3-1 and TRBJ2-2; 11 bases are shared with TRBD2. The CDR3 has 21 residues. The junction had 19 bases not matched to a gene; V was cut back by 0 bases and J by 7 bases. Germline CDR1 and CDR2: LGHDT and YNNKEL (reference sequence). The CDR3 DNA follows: TGTGCCAGCAGCCAAGATCCCGACAGGGTAGTTAGCGGGAGGGCCATCGGGGAGCTGTTTTTT. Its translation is CASSQDPDRVVSGRAIGELFF.

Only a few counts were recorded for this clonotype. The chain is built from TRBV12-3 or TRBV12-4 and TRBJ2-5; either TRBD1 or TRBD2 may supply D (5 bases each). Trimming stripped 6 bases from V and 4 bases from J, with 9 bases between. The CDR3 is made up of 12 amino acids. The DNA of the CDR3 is TGTGCCAGCAGCGGGACCGGAGAGACCCAGTACTTC. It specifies CASSGTGETQYF.